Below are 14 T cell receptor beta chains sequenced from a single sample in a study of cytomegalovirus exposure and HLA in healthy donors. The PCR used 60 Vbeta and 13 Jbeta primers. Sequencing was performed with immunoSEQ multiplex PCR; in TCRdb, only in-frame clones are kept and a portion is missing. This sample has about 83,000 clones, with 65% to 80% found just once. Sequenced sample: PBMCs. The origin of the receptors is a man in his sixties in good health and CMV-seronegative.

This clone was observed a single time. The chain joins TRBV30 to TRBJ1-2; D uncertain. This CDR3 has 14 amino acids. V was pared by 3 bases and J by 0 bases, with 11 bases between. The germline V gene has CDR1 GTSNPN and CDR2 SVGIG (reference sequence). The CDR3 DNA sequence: TGTGCCTGGAGCTTGACTACATCTAACTATGGCTACACCTTC. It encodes CAWSLTTSNYGYTF.

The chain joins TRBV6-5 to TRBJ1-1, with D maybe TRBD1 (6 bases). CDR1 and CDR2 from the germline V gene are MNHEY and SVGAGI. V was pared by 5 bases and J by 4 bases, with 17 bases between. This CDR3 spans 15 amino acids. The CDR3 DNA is TGTGCCAGCAGTGTGACCTGGGGAGGGGGCACTGAAGCTTTCTTT. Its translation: CASSVTWGGGTEAFF.

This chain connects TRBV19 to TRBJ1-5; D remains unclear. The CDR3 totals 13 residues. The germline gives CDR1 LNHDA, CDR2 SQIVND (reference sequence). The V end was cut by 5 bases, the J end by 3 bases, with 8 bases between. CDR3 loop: CASSHGANQPQHF. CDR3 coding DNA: TGTGCCAGTAGTCACGGAGCCAATCAGCCCCAGCATTTT.

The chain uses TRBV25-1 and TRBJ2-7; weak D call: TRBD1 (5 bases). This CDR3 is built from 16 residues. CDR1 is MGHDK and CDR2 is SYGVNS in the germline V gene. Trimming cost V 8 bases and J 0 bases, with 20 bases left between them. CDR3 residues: CASQEGEGENSYEQYF. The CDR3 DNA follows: TGTGCCAGCCAAGAAGGGGAAGGTGAAAACTCCTACGAGCAGTACTTC.

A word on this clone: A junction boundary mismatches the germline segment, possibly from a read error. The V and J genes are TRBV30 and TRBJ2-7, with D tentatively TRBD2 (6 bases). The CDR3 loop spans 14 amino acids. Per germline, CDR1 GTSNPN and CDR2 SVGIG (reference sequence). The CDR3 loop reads CAWSVSSAGRKVNF. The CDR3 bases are TGTGCCTGGAGTGTGAGCTCGGCAGGGAGGAAAGTTAACTTC. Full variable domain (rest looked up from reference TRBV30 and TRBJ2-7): SQTIHQWPATLVQPVGSPLSLECTVEGTSNPNLYWYRQAAGRGLQLLFYSVGIGQISSEVPQNLSASRPQDRQFILSSKKLLLSDSGFYLCAWSVSSAGRKVNFGPGTRLTVT.

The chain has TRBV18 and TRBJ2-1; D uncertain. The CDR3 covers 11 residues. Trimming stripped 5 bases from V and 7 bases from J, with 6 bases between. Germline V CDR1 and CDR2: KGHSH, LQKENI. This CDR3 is CASSASNEQFF. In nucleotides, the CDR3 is TGTGCCAGCTCAGCGAGTAATGAGCAGTTCTTC.

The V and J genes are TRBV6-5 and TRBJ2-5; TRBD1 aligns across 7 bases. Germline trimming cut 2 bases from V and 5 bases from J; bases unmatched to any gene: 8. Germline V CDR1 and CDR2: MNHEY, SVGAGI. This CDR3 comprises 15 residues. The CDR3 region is CASSYSTGVYETQYF. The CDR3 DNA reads TGTGCCAGCAGTTACAGCACAGGGGTGTATGAGACCCAGTACTTC.

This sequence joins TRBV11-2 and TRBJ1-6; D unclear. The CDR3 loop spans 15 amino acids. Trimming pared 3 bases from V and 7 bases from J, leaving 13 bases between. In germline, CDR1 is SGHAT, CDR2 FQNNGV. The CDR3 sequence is CASSFTLAANSPLHF. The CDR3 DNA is TGTGCCAGCAGCTTCACCTTAGCGGCGAATTCACCCCTCCACTTT.

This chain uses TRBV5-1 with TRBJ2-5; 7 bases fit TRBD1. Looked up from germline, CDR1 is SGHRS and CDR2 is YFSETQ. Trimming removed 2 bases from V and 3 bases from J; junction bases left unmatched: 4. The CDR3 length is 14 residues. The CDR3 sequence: CASSLRQGKETQYF. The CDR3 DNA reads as TGCGCCAGCAGCTTAAGACAGGGAAAAGAGACCCAGTACTTC.

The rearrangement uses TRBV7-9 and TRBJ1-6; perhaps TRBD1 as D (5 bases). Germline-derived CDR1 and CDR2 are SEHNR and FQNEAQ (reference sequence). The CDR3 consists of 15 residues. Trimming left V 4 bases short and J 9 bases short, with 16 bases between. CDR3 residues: CASSSWGQAGSPLHF. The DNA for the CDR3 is TGTGCCAGCAGCTCGTGGGGCCAAGCTGGTTCACCCCTCCACTTT.

Here the CDR3 DNA reads TGTGCCAGCAGCTTGGCCTCCGCCGGGGACTATGGCTACACCTTC. Protein product: CASSLASAGDYGYTF. J is TRBJ1-2 and V is TRBV5-4; D is unclear. The CDR3 is 15 residues long. V lost 0 bases to trimming and J lost 3 bases, with 12 bases between them. Germline loops: CDR1 SGHNT, CDR2 YYREEE (reference sequence).

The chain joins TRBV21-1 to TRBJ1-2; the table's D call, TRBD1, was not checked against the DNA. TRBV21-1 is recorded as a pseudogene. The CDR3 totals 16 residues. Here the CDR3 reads CASNTLGDRGHNGYTF. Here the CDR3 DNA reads TGTGCCAGCAACACCCTCGGGGACAGGGGGCACAATGGCTACACCTTC.

CDR3 in DNA: TGTGCCAGCAGCCGAGGGTTTGCGGGGGGGCCTAACACAGATACGCAGTATTTT. Encoded protein: CASSRGFAGGPNTDTQYF. The chain has TRBV2 and TRBJ2-3; TRBD2 agrees at 9 bases. Germline CDR1 SNHLY, CDR2 FYNNEI. Trimming removed 6 bases from V and 2 bases from J; junction bases left unmatched: 15. This CDR3 has 18 residues.

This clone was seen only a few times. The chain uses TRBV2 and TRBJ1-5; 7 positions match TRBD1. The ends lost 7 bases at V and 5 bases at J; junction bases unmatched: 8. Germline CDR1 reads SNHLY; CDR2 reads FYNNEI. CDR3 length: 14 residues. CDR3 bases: TGTGCCAGCAAAGGGGGCCAGAGCTATCAGCCCCAGCATTTT. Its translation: CASKGGQSYQPQHF.